This is a list of T cell receptor beta chains from one sample in a study of vaccination and CD4 T cells after COVID-19. TCRdb reanalysed the PCR reads using MiXCR and keeps one entry per CDR3 protein. Altogether 9,000 to 13,000 distinct CDR3 sequences are present, about 40% being singletons, with the ten largest covering 20% to 25%. Their cognate antigens are unknown. The specimen sequenced was CD4+ T cells from blood, cultured in vitro. The receptors were gathered from a human donor who had recovered from COVID-19. The CDR3 runs from the conserved cysteine through the conserved F or W. The D gene is left open where the match is weak. Only part of the rows carry a size: once, few, many, or a class if the clone is expanded.

cdr3_nt: TGTGCCAGCGGCCCCGGGACTAGCCCAGATACGCAGTATTTT
cdr3_aa: CASGPGTSPDTQYF
v_call: TRBV2
j_call: TRBJ2-3
d_call: TRBD2
clone_size: -
cdr3_length: 14

cdr3_nt: TGTGCCAGCAGTGGCCGGGGGGGTGATAGCAATCAGCCCCAGCATTTT
cdr3_aa: CASSGRGGDSNQPQHF
v_call: TRBV12-3/TRBV12-4
j_call: TRBJ1-5
d_call: -
clone_size: -
cdr3_length: 16

cdr3_nt: TGTGCCAGTAGTGCAACTAGCGGCGCCCTTTCTTGGGGCACAGATACGCAGTATTTT
cdr3_aa: CASSATSGALSWGTDTQYF
v_call: TRBV19
j_call: TRBJ2-3
d_call: TRBD2
clone_size: few
cdr3_length: 19

cdr3_nt: TGCAGTGCTACCAGGGGTCGTTCCTATAATTCACCCCTCCACTTT
cdr3_aa: CSATRGRSYNSPLHF
v_call: TRBV20-1
j_call: TRBJ1-6
d_call: -
clone_size: -
cdr3_length: 15

cdr3_nt: TGTGCCACCAGCAGACGCGACAGAAATCAGCCCCAGCATTTT
cdr3_aa: CATSRRDRNQPQHF
v_call: TRBV15
j_call: TRBJ1-5
d_call: -
clone_size: few
cdr3_length: 14

cdr3_nt: TGTGCCAGCTCACCCCAGACTGCGAGGAGCCAGCCCCAGCATTTT
cdr3_aa: CASSPQTARSQPQHF
v_call: TRBV18
j_call: TRBJ1-5
d_call: -
clone_size: few
cdr3_length: 15

cdr3_nt: TGTGCCAGCAGTTTTTACCAAGAGACCCAGTACTTC
cdr3_aa: CASSFYQETQYF
v_call: TRBV7-2
j_call: TRBJ2-5
d_call: -
clone_size: -
cdr3_length: 12

cdr3_nt: TGTGCCTGGAGTGTAACGGGGGGCGAGCAGTACTTC
cdr3_aa: CAWSVTGGEQYF
v_call: TRBV30
j_call: TRBJ2-7
d_call: TRBD2
clone_size: -
cdr3_length: 12

cdr3_nt: TGCGCCAGCAGCTTGGAGGGGAACTCTGGAAACACCATATATTTT
cdr3_aa: CASSLEGNSGNTIYF
v_call: TRBV5-1
j_call: TRBJ1-3
d_call: -
clone_size: -
cdr3_length: 15

cdr3_nt: TGTGCCAGCAGCTACGGCGTGGACTATGGCTACACCTTC
cdr3_aa: CASSYGVDYGYTF
v_call: TRBV7-9
j_call: TRBJ1-2
d_call: -
clone_size: -
cdr3_length: 13

cdr3_nt: TGTGCCTGGAGTGGGGATTCGACTAACTATGGCTACACCTTC
cdr3_aa: CAWSGDSTNYGYTF
v_call: TRBV30
j_call: TRBJ1-2
d_call: -
clone_size: few
cdr3_length: 14

cdr3_nt: TGTGCCAGCAGCTGGGGCAGGGGGAACACTGAAGCTTTCTTT
cdr3_aa: CASSWGRGNTEAFF
v_call: TRBV11-2
j_call: TRBJ1-1
d_call: -
clone_size: -
cdr3_length: 14

cdr3_nt: TGTGCCAGCAGCTTCACAGGGACTACCTACGAGCAGTACTTC
cdr3_aa: CASSFTGTTYEQYF
v_call: TRBV11-3
j_call: TRBJ2-7
d_call: -
clone_size: -
cdr3_length: 14

cdr3_nt: TGTGCCAGCAGTGAAGATATGAACACTGAAGCTTTCTTT
cdr3_aa: CASSEDMNTEAFF
v_call: TRBV2
j_call: TRBJ1-1
d_call: -
clone_size: -
cdr3_length: 13

cdr3_nt: TGTGCCAGCAGCACCCGGGTGAGGGCGTCCTACGAGCAGTACTTC
cdr3_aa: CASSTRVRASYEQYF
v_call: TRBV7-2
j_call: TRBJ2-7
d_call: -
clone_size: -
cdr3_length: 15

cdr3_nt: TGCGCCAGCAGCCAGGGCCGACAGGGTAGGCTTGGTCAGCCCCAGCATTTT
cdr3_aa: CASSQGRQGRLGQPQHF
v_call: TRBV4-1
j_call: TRBJ1-5
d_call: TRBD1
clone_size: -
cdr3_length: 17

cdr3_nt: TGTGCCAGCAGAGTGACAGGGGCCGGGGAGCTGTTTTTT
cdr3_aa: CASRVTGAGELFF
v_call: TRBV2
j_call: TRBJ2-2
d_call: TRBD1
clone_size: few
cdr3_length: 13

cdr3_nt: TGCAGTGCTTTCGACAGGGGAAGAGAAAAACTGTTTTTT
cdr3_aa: CSAFDRGREKLFF
v_call: TRBV20-1
j_call: TRBJ1-4
d_call: TRBD1
clone_size: -
cdr3_length: 13

cdr3_nt: TGTGCCTGGAGCGAAGGAGCCAAGAGCTATGGCTACACCTTC
cdr3_aa: CAWSEGAKSYGYTF
v_call: TRBV30
j_call: TRBJ1-2
d_call: -
clone_size: -
cdr3_length: 14

cdr3_nt: TGTGCCTGGAGTGTCCAGACTGAAGCTTTCTTT
cdr3_aa: CAWSVQTEAFF
v_call: TRBV30
j_call: TRBJ1-1
d_call: -
clone_size: few
cdr3_length: 11

cdr3_nt: TGCGCCAGCAGTGAGGGGACGGTCGGCACTGAAGCTTTCTTT
cdr3_aa: CASSEGTVGTEAFF
v_call: TRBV10-1
j_call: TRBJ1-1
d_call: -
clone_size: -
cdr3_length: 14

cdr3_nt: TGCGCCAGCAGCCAGAGGGACCCTGGGAGCGAGCAGTACTTC
cdr3_aa: CASSQRDPGSEQYF
v_call: TRBV5-1
j_call: TRBJ2-7
d_call: -
clone_size: -
cdr3_length: 14

cdr3_nt: TGTGCCAGCAGCTTAGATCATTACAGCGTGAACACTGAAGCTTTCTTT
cdr3_aa: CASSLDHYSVNTEAFF
v_call: TRBV11-3
j_call: TRBJ1-1
d_call: -
clone_size: few
cdr3_length: 16

cdr3_nt: TGTGCCAGCAGCCCAAGACAGGGAAATAATTCACCCCTCCACTTT
cdr3_aa: CASSPRQGNNSPLHF
v_call: TRBV7-9
j_call: TRBJ1-6
d_call: TRBD1
clone_size: -
cdr3_length: 15

cdr3_nt: TGTGCCAGCAGTTCCACAGGGGTCTCACCCCTCCACTTT
cdr3_aa: CASSSTGVSPLHF
v_call: TRBV12-3/TRBV12-4
j_call: TRBJ1-6
d_call: TRBD1
clone_size: few
cdr3_length: 13

cdr3_nt: TGTGCCAGCAGTCCGGACCGCGGGAGGTTGAGAGGAAACACCATATATTTT
cdr3_aa: CASSPDRGRLRGNTIYF
v_call: TRBV6-1
j_call: TRBJ1-3
d_call: -
clone_size: -
cdr3_length: 17

cdr3_nt: TGCGCCAGCAGCTTGTCCTGGCTCCAGAACAATGAGCAGTTCTTC
cdr3_aa: CASSLSWLQNNEQFF
v_call: TRBV5-1
j_call: TRBJ2-1
d_call: -
clone_size: few
cdr3_length: 15

cdr3_nt: TGTGCCAGCAGCTTAGGACTAGCGGGGGGAAGCACAGATACGCAGTATTTT
cdr3_aa: CASSLGLAGGSTDTQYF
v_call: TRBV13
j_call: TRBJ2-3
d_call: TRBD2
clone_size: -
cdr3_length: 17

cdr3_nt: TGTGCCAGCAGTTTCAGGGCCGTAGGCGGCTACACCTTC
cdr3_aa: CASSFRAVGGYTF
v_call: TRBV27
j_call: TRBJ1-2
d_call: -
clone_size: -
cdr3_length: 13

cdr3_nt: TGTGCCAGCAGCCTAGTTAAAGATAGCAATCAGCCCCAGCATTTT
cdr3_aa: CASSLVKDSNQPQHF
v_call: TRBV7-2
j_call: TRBJ1-5
d_call: -
clone_size: -
cdr3_length: 15

cdr3_nt: TGTGCCAGCAGACCCGTTTGGGCTCTGTCTGGGGCCAACGTCCTGACTTTC
cdr3_aa: CASRPVWALSGANVLTF
v_call: TRBV11-2
j_call: TRBJ2-6
d_call: -
clone_size: once
cdr3_length: 17

cdr3_nt: TGTGCCAGCAGCCTAGCTACAGGGCCGGGGGGCGAAAAACTGTTTTTT
cdr3_aa: CASSLATGPGGEKLFF
v_call: TRBV27
j_call: TRBJ1-4
d_call: -
clone_size: -
cdr3_length: 16